This T cell receptor beta chain was documented in a study of human T cells and chemical hapten exposure. Study-wide context: Predominantly women, the patients had alopecia areata, totalis or universalis. The variation in per-sample TCR yields arose mainly from small differences in pooled library volumes.

Study-wide findings and caveats: Compared to controls, expanded TCRs made significantly more large clusters of similar CDR3s. DPC sensitization left the count of TCRs above 1 in 1000 unchanged.

The time point denotes: patch test 2, 6 weeks after DPC sensitization. This sample's treatment: therapeutic diphenylcyclopropenone sensitization with weekly scalp DPC. CDR1 is DFQATT, CDR2 SNEGSKA, per germline (reference sequence). Trimming cost V 3 bases and J 5 bases, with 12 bases left between them. The CDR3 runs 13 residues. TCRdb reprocessed the RACE reads via MiXCR and lists one record per CDR3 protein. There are about 73,000 distinct CDR3 sequences in the sample; about 9% occur only once, and 3% to 4.5% lies in the top ten. This clonotype came up a few times. Its antigen is not identified. This specimen was whole blood, taken in connection with sensitization to the hapten diphenylcyclopropenone (DPC). The TCR was taken from a woman in her forties or fifties with alopecia areata. Some clones in this sample may be carry-over from other donors' samples. The rearrangement uses TRBV20-1 and TRBJ2-3; no firm D call. CDR3 sequence (DNA): TGCAGTGCTAGTGGTGGAGTAGAAGATACGCAGTATTTT. Its protein is CSASGGVEDTQYF.